This T cell receptor (beta chain) was retrieved from a study of blood T cell repertoires in COVID-19. At the level of the study: COVID-19 samples, acute and convalescent, were from the United States, Italy and Spain.

Here immunoSEQ multiplex PCR was the method, and the copy in TCRdb shows in-frame clones only, minus some. The sample records roughly 260,000 clones, roughly 87% being singletons. Per germline, CDR1 MNHEY and CDR2 SVGAGI. V was trimmed by 4 bases and J by 7 bases, leaving 8 bases between them. The CDR3 is 12 amino acids. The sample comprised peripheral blood. The gene calls are TRBV6-5 and TRBJ2-1; D remains unclear. The TCR comes from a woman in her forties or fifties who had recovered from COVID-19. The CDR3 nucleotides are TGTGCCAGCAGTTTAAACTCGAATGAGCAGTTCTTC. It codes for CASSLNSNEQFF.